This entry lists 25 T cell receptor beta chains sequenced from one sample in a study of CD8+ T cells in alopecia areata. Treatment reported: oral pan-JAK inhibitor, 5-10 mg twice daily. Following RNA extraction, reverse transcription yielded cDNA that acted as the sequencing template. Assay used: immunoSEQ multiplex PCR; TCRdb lists only in-frame clones, some missing. The sample records 120,000 to 150,000 clones, around 82% being singletons. Source: CD8+ T cells sorted from blood, taken at week 4, from a patient treated with tofacitinib. The source is a human donor with alopecia areata.

This clone was detected once. The chain joins TRBV7-6 to TRBJ2-1; 8 bases map to TRBD1. Losses at the gene ends were 5 bases for V and 0 bases for J; bases not matched to a gene: 3. CDR3 length equals 15 residues. Germline V gives CDR1 SGHVS, CDR2 FNYEAQ. The CDR3: CASSTDRGSYNEQFF. In DNA form, the CDR3 reads TGTGCCAGCAGCACCGACAGGGGCTCCTACAATGAGCAGTTCTTC.

The chain has TRBV19 and TRBJ1-1; unclear D gene. Germline lookup yields CDR1 LNHDA and CDR2 SQIVND (reference sequence). The CDR3 runs 17 residues. The V end was cut by 3 bases, the J end by 0 bases, with 17 bases between. CDR3 sequence (DNA): TGTGCCAGTAGTATTCGCTCGAGAATGGACTTGAACACTGAAGCTTTCTTT. Translated: CASSIRSRMDLNTEAFF.

This chain uses TRBV4-2 with TRBJ2-3; 11 nucleotides align to TRBD2. Germline loops: CDR1 LGHNA, CDR2 YNFKEQ. J lost 1 base, V lost 4 bases, and 1 base had no gene match. The CDR3 consists of 15 residues. In DNA, the CDR3 is TGTGCCAGCAGCCCGACTAGCGGGGGCACAGATACGCAGTATTTT. Amino acid sequence: CASSPTSGGTDTQYF.

The sample holds one count of this clone. The chain recombines TRBV29-1 with TRBJ2-1; 9 bases are shared with TRBD1. J was trimmed by 1 base and V by 4 bases; bases with no gene match: 8. CDR1 and CDR2 from the germline V gene are SQVTM and ANQGSEA. The CDR3 is 16 amino acids. CDR3 DNA: TGCAGCGTTGGGACAGGGGTCCCTTTATCCTACAATGAGCAGTTCTTC. Amino acid sequence: CSVGTGVPLSYNEQFF.

V and J are TRBV5-6 and TRBJ1-2, with TRBD1 as a possible D gene (5 bases). The CDR3 has 14 residues. Trimming stripped 4 bases from V and 3 bases from J, with 13 bases between. The germline CDR1 and CDR2 sequences are SGHDT and YYEEEE. In DNA, the CDR3 is TGTGCCAGCAGCCTAACAGGCAAATACTATGGCTACACCTTC. This gives the protein CASSLTGKYYGYTF.

The rearrangement uses TRBV7-8 and TRBJ2-5; 11 bases are shared with TRBD2. V gave up 4 bases and J gave up 5 bases; unmatched junction bases: 6. This CDR3 has 15 residues. Per germline, CDR1 SGHVS and CDR2 FQNEAQ. The CDR3 coding sequence is TGTGCCAGCAGCTCCTTAGCGGGGGGGCCTGAGACCCAGTACTTC. This codes for CASSSLAGGPETQYF.

This clone appeared a few times. V and J are TRBV5-1 and TRBJ2-1, with 7 bases fitting TRBD1. CDR3 length: 15 amino acids. Looked up from germline, CDR1 is SGHRS and CDR2 is YFSETQ. With 2 bases clipped from V and 3 bases from J, the junction kept 5 bases outside the gene matches. CDR3 bases: TGCGCCAGCAGCTTTGCACAGGGGCTCTACAATGAGCAGTTCTTC. Translated, it gives CASSFAQGLYNEQFF.

The chain uses TRBV7-9 and TRBJ2-5; 8 bases line up with TRBD2. The CDR3 loop spans 16 amino acids. The germline CDR1 and CDR2 sequences are SEHNR and FQNEAQ (reference sequence). V lost 3 bases and J lost 5; bases outside the gene matches: 11. The CDR3 DNA reads as TGTGCCAGCAGCTTCTCCGGGACTAGAACCAGGGAGACCCAGTACTTC. This sequence encodes CASSFSGTRTRETQYF.

This chain connects TRBV4-1 to TRBJ2-1, with no clear D. Per germline, CDR1 MGHRA and CDR2 YSYEKL. The CDR3 consists of 11 residues. Trimming took 5 bases from V and 10 from J, leaving 9 bases between them. CDR3 DNA: TGCGCCAGCAGCAGTGGACGAGAGCAGTTCTTC. Amino acid sequence: CASSSGREQFF.

In its sample, this clone was seen once. The chain has TRBV4-3 and TRBJ2-1, with a tentative D call TRBD2 (5 bases). The germline V and J ends were trimmed by 1 base and 2 bases, with 15 bases remaining between them. The CDR3 has 17 amino acids. Germline CDR1 is LGHNA and CDR2 is YSLEER. CDR3 DNA sequence: TGCGCCAGCAGCCAAGGCCCACTAGTGTCGGCCTACAATGAGCAGTTCTTC. As protein: CASSQGPLVSAYNEQFF.

This chain uses TRBV27 with TRBJ2-3; unclear D gene. V was pared by 6 bases and J by 0 bases, with 4 bases between. CDR1 is MNHEY and CDR2 is SMNVEV in the germline V gene (reference sequence). CDR3 length: 12 residues. The CDR3 DNA sequence: TGTGCCAGCAGCCCTAGCACAGATACGCAGTATTTT. It is translated as CASSPSTDTQYF.

CDR3 residues: CASSQGESYNEQFF. The CDR3 nucleotides are TGCGCCAGCAGCCAGGGGGAATCCTACAATGAGCAGTTCTTC. J is TRBJ2-1 and V is TRBV4-3, with D perhaps assigned TRBD1 or TRBD2 (5 bases each). Germline assignment: CDR1 LGHNA and CDR2 YSLEER. Trimming removed 3 bases at V and 1 base at J, with 7 bases between. The CDR3 covers 14 residues.

A remark on this clone: The likely explanation is a read error, given a far larger clone one base away. The genes are TRBV7-9 and TRBJ2-7, with D maybe TRBD2 (5 bases). Trimming stripped 6 bases from V and 7 bases from J, with 13 bases between. The CDR3 runs 12 residues. In germline, CDR1 is SEHNR, CDR2 FQNEAQ (reference sequence). The CDR3, as DNA: TGTGCCAGCAGGTCGGACTCCCTGGAGCAGTACTTC. This translates into CASRSDSLEQYF.

V usage is TRBV7-8 and J usage is TRBJ1-1; D not certain. In germline, CDR1 is SGHVS, CDR2 FQNEAQ. Trimming took 5 bases from V and 4 from J, leaving 11 bases between them. CDR3 length: 13 residues. CDR3 DNA: TGTGCCAGCAGCCTATCTTCCGGCACTGAAGCTTTCTTT. Protein product: CASSLSSGTEAFF. The complete variable domain, with remaining parts taken from reference TRBV7-8 and TRBJ1-1, reads GAGVSQSPRYKVAKRGQDVALRCDPISGHVSLFWYQQALGQGPEFLTYFQNEAQLDKSGLPSDRFFAERPEGSVSTLKIQRTQQEDSAVYLCASSLSSGTEAFFGQGTRLTVV.

The V gene is TRBV6-1, the J gene TRBJ2-7, with 7 bases lining up with TRBD1. This CDR3 contains 13 residues. CDR1 is MNHNS, CDR2 SASEGT, per germline. The V and J ends lost 7 bases and 0 bases, in that order; junction bases with no gene match: 3. CDR3 DNA sequence: TGTGCCAGCATCGGGACAGCCTCCTACGAGCAGTACTTC. It translates to CASIGTASYEQYF.

This clone was seen more than once but under ten times. The rearrangement uses TRBV7-9 and TRBJ1-3; no clear D gene. Germline CDR1 SEHNR, CDR2 FQNEAQ (reference sequence). Trimming took 7 bases from V and 0 from J, leaving 10 bases between them. This CDR3 is 14 amino acids long. The CDR3 nucleotides are TGTGCCAGCACCGACACCGACTCTGGAAACACCATATATTTT. Its translation: CASTDTDSGNTIYF. Variable domain in full (rest from reference TRBV7-9 and TRBJ1-3): DTGVSQNPRHKITKRGQNVTFRCDPISEHNRLYWYRQTLGQGPEFLTYFQNEAQLEKSRLLSDRFSAERPKGSFSTLEIQRTEQGDSAMYLCASTDTDSGNTIYFGEGSWLTVV.

V usage is TRBV29-1 and J usage is TRBJ2-7; D may correspond to TRBD1 or TRBD2 (5 bases each). The V end lost 4 bases, the J end lost 2 bases, and 18 bases lay between the germline ends. The germline CDR1 and CDR2 sequences are SQVTM and ANQGSEA. The CDR3 consists of 15 residues. The CDR3 protein is CSVGGIPGRTYEQYF. In nucleotides, the CDR3 is TGCAGCGTTGGGGGGATACCGGGACGGACCTACGAGCAGTACTTC.

This chain links TRBV7-9 with TRBJ1-1, with 8 bases lining up with TRBD1. Germline loops: CDR1 SEHNR, CDR2 FQNEAQ (reference sequence). Trimming took 6 bases from V and 2 from J; bases not matched to a gene: 20. The CDR3 extends over 19 amino acids. In nucleotides, the CDR3 is TGTGCCAGCAGTTACGCATTTCGAATCAGGGGGCTCCGAAACACTGAAGCTTTCTTT. Translation: CASSYAFRIRGLRNTEAFF.

The table lists this clone with a count of one. V gene TRBV27 combines with J gene TRBJ2-2; the D is unclear. Between the trimmed V and J ends, which lost 3 bases and 6 bases, there was a span of 8 bases. CDR1 is MNHEY, CDR2 SMNVEV, per germline (reference sequence). This CDR3 contains 13 residues. The CDR3 reads CASSFGRAGELFF. CDR3 bases: TGTGCCAGCAGTTTCGGGCGAGCCGGGGAGCTGTTTTTT.

The chain has TRBV2 and TRBJ2-2; D call uncertain. The V and J ends lost 7 bases and 2 bases respectively, with 8 bases between them. Germline CDR1 and CDR2: SNHLY and FYNNEI. This CDR3 spans 13 amino acids. DNA of the CDR3: TGTGCCAGCAAGGGTTACAACACCGGGGAGCTGTTTTTT. Its protein is CASKGYNTGELFF. Based on the CDR3 plus reference TRBV2 and TRBJ2-2, the full variable domain is EPEVTQTPSHQVTQMGQEVILRCVPISNHLYFYWYRQILGQKVEFLVSFYNNEISEKSEIFDDQFSVERPDGSNFTLKIRSTKLEDSAMYFCASKGYNTGELFFGEGSRLTVL.

The J gene is TRBJ2-6, the V gene TRBV7-6; D is undetermined. The CDR3 consists of 17 residues. V was cut by 0 bases and J by 0 bases, with 9 bases left in between. Germline CDR1 reads SGHVS; CDR2 reads FNYEAQ. In nucleotides, the CDR3 is TGTGCCAGCAGCTTAGCCAGCCCGAACTCTGGGGCCAACGTCCTGACTTTC. This sequence encodes CASSLASPNSGANVLTF.

V gene TRBV4-1 combines with J gene TRBJ2-3; TRBD2 matches at 8 bases. J gave up 1 base and V 10 bases, and 19 bases lay outside the gene matches. The CDR3 is made up of 18 amino acids. Germline CDR1 MGHRA, CDR2 YSYEKL. The CDR3 region has the DNA TGCGCCACCGGCCCTGTACGAGCGGCGGGGGGACGCACAGATACGCAGTATTTT. It encodes CATGPVRAAGGRTDTQYF.

This clone was found a few times. This chain connects TRBV7-2 to TRBJ2-1; 7 bases map to TRBD2. The CDR3 covers 15 residues. Germline V gene sequence: CDR1 SGHTA, CDR2 FQGNSA. J gave up 5 bases and V 1 base, and 5 bases lay outside the gene matches. As DNA, the CDR3 is TGTGCCAGCAGCTTAGAAGCGGGGTGGGACAATGAGCAGTTCTTC. This sequence encodes CASSLEAGWDNEQFF.

CDR3: CASSLEGGRDTEAFF. CDR3 coding DNA: TGTGCCAGCAGCTTGGAGGGGGGACGGGACACTGAAGCTTTCTTT. The genes are TRBV5-4 and TRBJ1-1, with D perhaps TRBD1 (6 bases). Trimming took 0 bases from V and 3 from J, leaving 12 bases between them. Germline V gene sequence: CDR1 SGHNT, CDR2 YYREEE (reference sequence). The CDR3 consists of 15 residues.

V is TRBV13 and J is TRBJ2-7; D is possibly TRBD1 (6 bases). CDR1 is PRHDT, CDR2 FYEKMQ, per germline (reference sequence). V lost 4 bases, J lost 3 bases, and 13 bases lay in between. This CDR3 spans 14 amino acids. CDR3 coding DNA: TGTGCCAGCAGCTCGCAGGGGTACGGCTACGAGCAGTACTTC. This codes for CASSSQGYGYEQYF. The full variable domain, its missing parts supplied by reference TRBV13 and TRBJ2-7, is AAGVIQSPRHLIKEKRETATLKCYPIPRHDTVYWYQQGPGQDPQFLISFYEKMQSDKGSIPDRFSAQQFSDYHSELNMSSLELGDSALYFCASSSQGYGYEQYFGPGTRLTVT.